These 17 T cell receptor beta chains were all obtained from the same sample, sequenced in a study of cytomegalovirus exposure and HLA in healthy donors. Repertoires were generated with immunoSEQ multiplex PCR, while TCRdb's copy carries only in-frame clones and drops some. The table shows under 200,000 clones, with 85% to 90% occurring only once. Material for sequencing was PBMCs. These receptors all stem from a young man in good health and CMV-seropositive.

The CDR3 here is CASSSQEQGAGEKLFF. DNA for the CDR3: TGTGCCAGCAGCTCCCAAGAACAGGGGGCTGGTGAAAAACTGTTTTTT. This sequence joins TRBV11-2 and TRBJ1-4; 9 bases agree with TRBD1. CDR3 length equals 16 residues. CDR1 is SGHAT, CDR2 FQNNGV, per germline. The V and J ends lost 4 bases and 7 bases, in that order; junction bases with no gene match: 10.

The chain is built from TRBV18 and TRBJ1-2, with D possibly matching TRBD1 (5 bases). Germline CDR1 is KGHSH and CDR2 is LQKENI. The CDR3 covers 12 residues. Between the trimmed V and J ends, which lost 2 bases and 8 bases, there was a span of 9 bases. This chain's CDR3 is CASSPGDLGYTF. The CDR3 coding sequence is TGTGCCAGCTCACCAGGGGACTTAGGCTACACCTTC.

This clone was recorded a few times. This chain uses TRBV6-4 with TRBJ2-1; TRBD2 agrees at 10 bases. The length of the CDR3 is 15 residues. CDR1 MRHNA and CDR2 SNTAGT come from the germline V gene. Losses at the gene ends were 6 bases for V and 8 bases for J; bases not matched to a gene: 10. The CDR3 loop is CASRKGLATTDEQFF. CDR3 sequence (DNA): TGTGCCAGCAGAAAGGGACTAGCGACTACGGATGAGCAGTTCTTC.

This clone was seen a handful of times. V usage is TRBV7-2 and J usage is TRBJ1-2; 10 bases match TRBD1. The CDR3 length is 15 residues. Germline assignment: CDR1 SGHTA and CDR2 FQGNSA. V was pared by 0 bases and J by 6 bases, with 4 bases of the junction left unmatched. Here the CDR3 reads CASSLATGTGDGYTF. Written as DNA, the CDR3 is TGTGCCAGCAGCTTAGCCACCGGGACAGGGGATGGCTACACCTTC.

As regards this clone: Compared with germline, one end of the junction differs, possibly owing to a read error. The chain has TRBV4-1 and TRBJ2-1; 7 nucleotides agree with TRBD2. The CDR3 has 15 residues. Germline loops: CDR1 MGHRA, CDR2 YSYEKL. In DNA form, the CDR3 reads TGCGCCAGCAGCCAAGATCCGAGCGGGATGATCTCCTGGGTCTTC. This encodes CASSQDPSGMISWVF.

The chain is built from TRBV12-5 and TRBJ2-5; 13 bases are a match to TRBD2. The CDR3 totals 17 residues. CDR1 and CDR2 (germline): LGHNT, FRNRAP. J lost 7 bases, V lost 6 bases, and 14 bases had no gene match. The CDR3 region has the DNA TGTGCTAGTGGCCCCGGGACTAGCGGGGCCGGTAGTGTGACCCAGTACTTC. This gives the protein CASGPGTSGAGSVTQYF.

The chain is built from TRBV18 and TRBJ1-3; 10 nucleotides match TRBD1. The CDR3 loop spans 16 amino acids. CDR1 is KGHSH, CDR2 LQKENI, per germline. V lost 0 bases, J lost 3 bases, and 2 bases stayed unmatched. The chain's CDR3 is CASSPPGQGNGNTIYF. The CDR3 DNA is TGTGCCAGCTCACCACCGGGACAGGGGAATGGAAACACCATATATTTT.

This clone appeared a single time. The chain is built from TRBV11-2 and TRBJ1-2; TRBD1 is a possible D gene (5 bases). The CDR3 loop spans 15 amino acids. Trimming took 0 bases from V and 3 from J, leaving 11 bases between them. Looked up from germline, CDR1 is SGHAT and CDR2 is FQNNGV. Here the CDR3 DNA reads TGTGCCAGCAGCTTAGATGGGGTGACAGACTATGGCTACACCTTC. Protein sequence: CASSLDGVTDYGYTF.

The CDR3 protein is CASSSHQGLAGNEQFF. The DNA of the CDR3 is TGTGCCAGCAGTTCTCACCAGGGACTAGCGGGCAATGAGCAGTTCTTC. This chain joins TRBV6-5 and TRBJ2-1; 12 bases align to TRBD2. The length of the CDR3 is 16 residues. Germline loops: CDR1 MNHEY, CDR2 SVGAGI. With 4 bases clipped from V and 6 bases from J, the junction kept 7 bases outside the gene matches.

This clone was counted once. J is TRBJ1-1 and V is TRBV29-1, with D unresolved. In germline, CDR1 is SQVTM, CDR2 ANQGSEA. This CDR3 has 13 amino acids. V gave up 0 bases and J gave up 1 base, with 6 bases separating them. The CDR3 sequence: CSVEEGGNTEAFF. CDR3 nucleotide sequence: TGCAGCGTTGAAGAAGGAGGGAACACTGAAGCTTTCTTT.

V usage is TRBV11-3 and J usage is TRBJ2-1; D is perhaps TRBD1 (7 bases). CDR1 SGHNT and CDR2 YENEEA come from the germline V gene. The CDR3 spans 16 residues. V dropped 0 bases and J dropped 0 bases, with 9 bases sitting between them. The CDR3 sequence is CASSLERDSSYNEQFF. In nucleotides, the CDR3 is TGTGCCAGCAGCTTAGAGCGGGACAGCTCCTACAATGAGCAGTTCTTC.

This sequence joins TRBV10-2 and TRBJ2-5; 10 nucleotides agree with TRBD2. The CDR3 covers 15 residues. Looked up from germline, CDR1 is WSHSY and CDR2 is SAAADI. Unmatched junction bases numbered 10, after V lost 9 bases and J lost 3 bases. CDR3 DNA: TGCGCCAGGAGGACTAGCGGCTCCGAGGAAGAGACCCAGTACTTC. Translation: CARRTSGSEEETQYF.

The chain combines TRBV29-1 with TRBJ2-5; the D gene is possibly TRBD1 (5 bases). The germline V gene has CDR1 SQVTM and CDR2 ANQGSEA. Trimming took 6 bases from V and 5 from J, leaving 19 bases between them. The CDR3 has 14 amino acids. CDR3 nucleotide sequence: TGCAGCGTCCTAAGGATCAGGGATACGGAGACCCAGTACTTC. This codes for CSVLRIRDTETQYF.

This chain joins TRBV6-6 and TRBJ2-5; 10 nucleotides agree with TRBD1. Germline assignment: CDR1 MNHNY and CDR2 SVGAGI (reference sequence). The CDR3 runs 14 residues. Trimming took 4 bases from V and 4 from J; bases not matched to a gene: 3. CDR3: CASSSRTGGETQYF. For the CDR3, the DNA is TGTGCCAGCAGTTCCAGGACAGGGGGAGAGACCCAGTACTTC.

This chain uses TRBV5-1 with TRBJ2-7, with D possibly TRBD2 on 5 matching bases. There are 16 residues in the CDR3. Germline CDR1 SGHRS, CDR2 YFSETQ. V lost 0 bases, J lost 3 bases, and 16 bases lay in between. CDR3 sequence reads: CASSLAGDVSIYEQYF. The CDR3 DNA sequence: TGCGCCAGCAGCTTGGCCGGGGATGTGAGTATCTACGAGCAGTACTTC.

The sample holds one count of this clone. The chain combines TRBV2 with TRBJ2-7; TRBD1 is a possible D gene (6 bases). Trimming took 0 bases from V and 5 from J, leaving 8 bases between them. The germline CDR1 and CDR2 sequences are SNHLY and FYNNEI. This CDR3 comprises 13 residues. CDR3 sequence reads: CASSEARGHEQYF. CDR3 nucleotide sequence: TGTGCCAGCAGTGAAGCCAGGGGCCACGAGCAGTACTTC.

V usage is TRBV5-4 and J usage is TRBJ2-1, with TRBD2 matching over 12 bases. V shed 4 bases, J shed 4 bases, and the junction held 6 bases outside the gene matches. The V gene's germline CDR1 is SGHNT and CDR2 YYREEE (reference sequence). The CDR3 sequence is 16 residues long. The CDR3: CASSPTSGGMYNEQFF. The CDR3 coding sequence is TGTGCCAGCAGCCCTACTAGCGGGGGGATGTACAATGAGCAGTTCTTC.